The rows below give T cell receptor beta chains drawn from one sample of a study of T cells in localized non-small cell lung cancer. TCRdb keeps only in-frame clones here, not all; method: immunoSEQ multiplex PCR. The sample lists 15,000 to 20,000 clones, approximately 90% occurring once. The sequencing used peripheral blood, collected before any cancer treatment. The receptors were gathered from a man aged 40 to 70 with stage I lung adenocarcinoma. The CDR3 runs from the conserved cysteine through the conserved F or W. D genes are given only for firm matches. Part of the rows lack a size; the others show once, few, many or a class for expanded clones.

V: TRBV6-1; J: TRBJ2-2; length: 14; D: TRBD2; size: -; DNA: TGTGCCAGCAAACTAGCGGGAGTCCCCGGGGAGCTGTTTTTT; CDR3: CASKLAGVPGELFF
V: TRBV19; J: TRBJ2-6; length: 17; D: TRBD1; size: -; DNA: TGTGCCAGTAGTATAGACAGGGGGTCTACTGGGGCCAACGTCCTGACTTTC; CDR3: CASSIDRGSTGANVLTF
V: TRBV19; J: TRBJ2-1; length: 16; D: TRBD2; size: -; DNA: TGTGCCAGTATGGCGGGGCAAGGACTAGCCCTACATGAGCAGTTCTTC; CDR3: CASMAGQGLALHEQFF
V: TRBV6-4; J: TRBJ2-2; length: 15; D: -; size: -; DNA: TGTGCCAGCTCCCCGCGGCCGAGGGACACCGGGGAGCTGTTTTTT; CDR3: CASSPRPRDTGELFF
V: TRBV10-1; J: TRBJ2-2; length: 13; D: -; size: -; DNA: TGCGCCAGCAGTTCGGGGGCCACCGGGGAGCTGTTTTTT; CDR3: CASSSGATGELFF
V: TRBV19; J: TRBJ2-5; length: 11; D: -; size: once; DNA: TGTGCCAGTAGTTTGGGGGAGACCCAGTACTTC; CDR3: CASSLGETQYF
V: TRBV5-6; J: TRBJ1-5; length: 16; D: TRBD1; size: -; DNA: TGTGCCAGCAGCTACTGGACAGGGGGCAAGAATCAGCCCCAGCATTTT; CDR3: CASSYWTGGKNQPQHF
V: TRBV4-1; J: TRBJ1-5; length: 15; D: -; size: once; DNA: TGCGCCAGCAGCCAAGTCAGGGGACCTAATCAGCCCCAGCATTTT; CDR3: CASSQVRGPNQPQHF
V: TRBV7-8; J: TRBJ1-1; length: 15; D: -; size: -; DNA: TGTGCCAGCAGCCCCGGGGAAAGGGGAGACACTGAAGCTTTCTTT; CDR3: CASSPGERGDTEAFF
V: TRBV5-1; J: TRBJ1-3; length: 15; D: -; size: -; DNA: TGCGCCAGCAGCCCCCGACCCAGCTCTGGAAACACCATATATTTT; CDR3: CASSPRPSSGNTIYF
V: TRBV6-1; J: TRBJ2-7; length: 13; D: TRBD1; size: once; DNA: TGTGCCAGCAGGGGACAGGGACCTTGGGAGCAGTACTTC; CDR3: CASRGQGPWEQYF
V: TRBV7-2; J: TRBJ2-1; length: 14; D: TRBD2; size: -; DNA: TGTGCCAGCAGCTTGGGCGGGGGATACAATGAGCAGTTCTTC; CDR3: CASSLGGGYNEQFF
V: TRBV5-4; J: TRBJ1-1; length: 15; D: -; size: -; DNA: TGTGCCAGCAGCCTACCGACAGGCCAGAGAACTGAAGCTTTCTTT; CDR3: CASSLPTGQRTEAFF
V: TRBV6-6; J: TRBJ1-2; length: 13; D: -; size: few; DNA: TGTGCCAGCAGTCCCGTCGGAGGGGCAGGAAACACCTTC; CDR3: CASSPVGGAGNTF
V: TRBV6-6; J: TRBJ1-1; length: 14; D: -; size: -; DNA: TGTGCCAGCAGTTATTGGGGGGCAGACGCTGAAGCTTTCTTT; CDR3: CASSYWGADAEAFF
V: TRBV5-5; J: TRBJ2-7; length: 11; D: -; size: -; DNA: TGTGCCAGCAGCGATTCCTACGAGCAGTACTTC; CDR3: CASSDSYEQYF
V: TRBV6-6; J: TRBJ1-1; length: 13; D: TRBD1; size: -; DNA: TGTGCCAGCAGCCCACCGACAGGGGGCGAAGCTTTCTTT; CDR3: CASSPPTGGEAFF
V: TRBV30; J: TRBJ2-1; length: 15; D: -; size: few; DNA: TGTGCCTGGGGCAAGACACGTACGGATTACAATGAGCAGTTCTTC; CDR3: CAWGKTRTDYNEQFF
V: TRBV5-1; J: TRBJ2-3; length: 15; D: -; size: -; DNA: TGCGCCAGCAGCTTGTCGGCGGGGGCAGGGGATACGCAGTATTTT; CDR3: CASSLSAGAGDTQYF
V: TRBV18; J: TRBJ2-7; length: 15; D: TRBD1; size: -; DNA: TGTGCCAGCTCTGCCGGGACAGGGTCGAGGTACGAGCAGTACTTC; CDR3: CASSAGTGSRYEQYF
V: TRBV5-6; J: TRBJ1-1; length: 12; D: -; size: -; DNA: TGTGCCAGCAGCTTTGGAACCACTGAAGCTTTCTTT; CDR3: CASSFGTTEAFF
V: TRBV6-1; J: TRBJ2-7; length: 14; D: TRBD2; size: -; DNA: TGTGCCAGCACCCCCCTGACTAGCGTGAGAGAGCAGTACTTC; CDR3: CASTPLTSVREQYF
V: TRBV5-6; J: TRBJ1-2; length: 14; D: -; size: -; DNA: TGTGCCAGCAGCCCGGGACATTTGGACTATGGCTACACCTTC; CDR3: CASSPGHLDYGYTF
V: TRBV19; J: TRBJ1-2; length: 16; D: TRBD1; size: -; DNA: TGTGCCAGTAGTCCCCTTCCACAGGGGACAGGCTATGGCTACACCTTC; CDR3: CASSPLPQGTGYGYTF
V: TRBV11-3; J: TRBJ2-5; length: 13; D: -; size: -; DNA: TGTGCCAGCAGCTTCGCCGGGGGCCCGACCCAGTACTTC; CDR3: CASSFAGGPTQYF
V: TRBV11-3; J: TRBJ2-3; length: 16; D: TRBD2; size: -; DNA: TGTGCCAGCAGCTTAGCGCGGGAGAGGGGACCAGATACGCAGTATTTT; CDR3: CASSLARERGPDTQYF
V: TRBV7-2; J: TRBJ2-7; length: 16; D: TRBD2; size: -; DNA: TGTGCCAGCTCCTCTCAAGACCGGGGGGGATCCTACGAGCAGTACTTC; CDR3: CASSSQDRGGSYEQYF
V: TRBV29-1; J: TRBJ2-3; length: 13; D: TRBD1; size: -; DNA: TGCAGCGTTATACAGGGGATCACAGATACGCAGTATTTT; CDR3: CSVIQGITDTQYF
V: TRBV30; J: TRBJ2-7; length: 14; D: -; size: -; DNA: TGTGCCTGGAGTCAGGGGTCTGGCTCCTACGAGCAGTACTTC; CDR3: CAWSQGSGSYEQYF
V: TRBV29-1; J: TRBJ2-1; length: 12; D: -; size: -; DNA: TGCAGCGTTCTAGTATGGGGGAATGAGCAGTTCTTC; CDR3: CSVLVWGNEQFF
V: TRBV5-6; J: TRBJ2-3; length: 12; D: -; size: -; DNA: TGTGCCAGCAGCTTCGGGCCAGATACGCAGTATTTT; CDR3: CASSFGPDTQYF
V: TRBV9; J: TRBJ1-4; length: 15; D: -; size: -; DNA: TGTGCCAGCAGCGTTACAGGGTATCTGAATGAAAAACTGTTTTTT; CDR3: CASSVTGYLNEKLFF
V: TRBV21-1; J: TRBJ1-1; length: 16; D: -; size: -; DNA: TGTGCCAGCAGCAAAGCGATCGGACAGATGAACACTGAAGCTTTCTTT; CDR3: CASSKAIGQMNTEAFF